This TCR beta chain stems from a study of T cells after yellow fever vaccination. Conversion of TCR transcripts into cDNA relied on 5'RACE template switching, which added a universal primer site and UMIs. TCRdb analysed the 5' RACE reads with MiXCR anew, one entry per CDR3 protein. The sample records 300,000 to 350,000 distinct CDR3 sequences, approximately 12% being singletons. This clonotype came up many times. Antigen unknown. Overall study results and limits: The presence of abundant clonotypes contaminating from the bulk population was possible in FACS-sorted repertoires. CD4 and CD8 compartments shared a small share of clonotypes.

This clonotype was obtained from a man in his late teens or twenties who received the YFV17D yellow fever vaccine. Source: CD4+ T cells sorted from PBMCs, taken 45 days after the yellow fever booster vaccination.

The CDR3 coding sequence is TGCAGCGTTGAAGAGTCGGCCGAGGGGACCGAGCAGTACTTC. Translation gives CSVEESAEGTEQYF. The V call is TRBV29-1, the J call TRBJ2-7; D is perhaps TRBD1 or TRBD2 (5 bases each). Germline values: CDR1 SQVTM, CDR2 ANQGSEA. This CDR3 is built from 14 residues. The V gene lost 0 bases and the J gene lost 6 bases, with 15 bases spanning the gap.